Following are 21 T cell receptor beta chains from one sample sequenced in a study of OX40 agonist ivuxolimab in advanced cancers. Generated by immunoSEQ multiplex PCR, the TCRdb table keeps only in-frame clones and is missing some. The sample lists some 97,000 clones, approximately 91% seen once, with around 0.16% in the top ten. The material sequenced was CD4+ or CD8+ T cells sorted from blood, taken in a trial of the OX40 agonist ivuxolimab. These receptors all come from an adult with an advanced solid tumor such as melanoma, head and neck, liver or kidney cancer.

This sequence joins TRBV30 and TRBJ2-3, with D uncertain. Trimming took off 2 bases at V and 0 bases at J, with 6 bases between the two ends. There are 13 residues in the CDR3. CDR1 is GTSNPN, CDR2 SVGIG, per germline (reference sequence). The CDR3 sequence: CAWSFHSTDTQYF. For the CDR3, the DNA is TGTGCCTGGAGTTTTCACAGCACAGATACGCAGTATTTT.

The chain carries TRBV28 and TRBJ2-7; 7 bases are a match to TRBD2. The V segment lost 6 bases and the J segment 2 bases; nucleotides outside the gene matches: 13. This CDR3 contains 16 residues. The germline V gene has CDR1 MDHEN and CDR2 SYDVKM. CDR3 amino acids: CASSRTLAGLPYEQYF. The CDR3 coding sequence is TGTGCCAGCAGCCGGACCTTAGCGGGCCTTCCCTACGAGCAGTACTTC.

This clone was detected once. The chain employs TRBV6-6 and TRBJ1-3; tentative D call: TRBD1 (6 bases). Trimming removed 5 bases from V and 2 bases from J, with 13 bases in between. Per germline, CDR1 MNHNY and CDR2 SVGAGI (reference sequence). The CDR3 runs 15 residues. The CDR3: CASSHDRKAGNTIYF. CDR3 nucleotide sequence: TGTGCCAGCAGTCACGACAGGAAAGCTGGAAACACCATATATTTT.

Only a few counts were recorded for this clone. The DNA for the CDR3 is TGTGCCAGCAGTTTTATATTTCGGGGGGCGCGGGAGGGGTATGGCTACACCTTC. This translates into CASSFIFRGAREGYGYTF. The rearrangement joins TRBV28 to TRBJ1-2; a possible D gene is TRBD1 (6 bases). CDR3 length equals 18 residues. Per germline, CDR1 MDHEN and CDR2 SYDVKM. V was cut by 3 bases and J by 5 bases, with 25 bases left in between.

This clone was counted a single time. The V call is TRBV27, the J call TRBJ2-7; no definite D call. The CDR3 contains 13 residues. Trimming stripped 5 bases from V and 0 bases from J, with 8 bases between. CDR1 is MNHEY and CDR2 is SMNVEV in the germline V gene (reference sequence). CDR3 protein: CASSVHSSYEQYF. The CDR3 DNA follows: TGTGCCAGCAGTGTGCACAGCTCCTACGAGCAGTACTTC.

This clone was picked up one time. The rearrangement links TRBV10-1 to TRBJ2-3; 7 positions agree with TRBD1. V gave up 3 bases and J gave up 4 bases; unmatched junction bases: 4. CDR3 length: 14 residues. Germline V gene data show CDR1 as WNHNN and CDR2 as SYGVQD (reference sequence). DNA for the CDR3: TGCGCCAGCAGTGACCGACAGGGCCCAGATACGCAGTATTTT. Protein sequence: CASSDRQGPDTQYF.

This rearrangement joins TRBV5-1 to TRBJ2-1; 12 bases agree with TRBD2. V dropped 1 base and J dropped 7; count of bases not matched to a gene: 6. The CDR3 spans 16 residues. The germline V gene has CDR1 SGHRS and CDR2 YFSETQ. In DNA form, the CDR3 reads TGCGCCAGCAGCTTGTCCGGACTAGCGGGGATGAATGAGCAGTTCTTC. Translation: CASSLSGLAGMNEQFF.

The chain recombines TRBV19 with TRBJ2-7; perhaps TRBD2 as D (5 bases). V was shortened by 4 bases and J by 4 bases, with 17 bases between the two germline ends. The germline gives CDR1 LNHDA, CDR2 SQIVND (reference sequence). The CDR3 sequence is 15 residues long. The CDR3 DNA reads as TGTGCCAGTAGTACGCGTCGGACGGGAAGGTACGAGCAGTACTTC. Translating gives CASSTRRTGRYEQYF.

This sequence joins TRBV2 and TRBJ2-7; 10 bases are shared with TRBD1. The CDR3 runs 15 residues. With 6 bases clipped from V and 0 bases from J, the junction kept 5 bases outside the gene matches. Germline CDR1 is SNHLY and CDR2 is FYNNEI. CDR3 bases: TGTGCCAGCAGCGGCCGGGACAGGGGCTCCTACGAGCAGTACTTC. Protein: CASSGRDRGSYEQYF. Full variable domain (outside the CDR3, taken from reference TRBV2 and TRBJ2-7): EPEVTQTPSHQVTQMGQEVILRCVPISNHLYFYWYRQILGQKVEFLVSFYNNEISEKSEIFDDQFSVERPDGSNFTLKIRSTKLEDSAMYFCASSGRDRGSYEQYFGPGTRLTVT.

This chain joins TRBV6-6 and TRBJ2-1; 8 bases match TRBD2. Germline CDR1 reads MNHNY; CDR2 reads SVGAGI (reference sequence). This CDR3 has 13 amino acids. V gave up 9 bases and J gave up 6 bases; unmatched junction bases: 7. DNA for the CDR3: TGTGCCAGTGCGGGAGGTGGCTTCAATGAGCAGTTCTTC. Its translation: CASAGGGFNEQFF.

The V and J genes are TRBV7-9 and TRBJ1-2, with TRBD1 matching over 7 bases. From germline, CDR1 is SEHNR and CDR2 FQNEAQ (reference sequence). The length of the CDR3 is 14 residues. V was clipped by 4 bases and J by 2 bases; unmatched bases: 4. DNA of the CDR3: TGTGCCAGCAGCTCCATACAGGGGAACTATGGCTACACCTTC. Its protein product is CASSSIQGNYGYTF.

The V and J genes are TRBV5-6 and TRBJ2-6; D unclear. This CDR3 region has 15 residues. Germline V gene sequence: CDR1 SGHDT, CDR2 YYEEEE. Trimming stripped 4 bases from V and 1 base from J, with 9 bases between. The CDR3 here is CASSAVGSGANVLTF. CDR3 sequence (DNA): TGTGCCAGCAGCGCCGTAGGGTCTGGGGCCAACGTCCTGACTTTC.

This chain links TRBV11-2 with TRBJ2-7; TRBD2 aligns across 7 bases. Germline loops: CDR1 SGHAT, CDR2 FQNNGV. This CDR3 is built from 15 residues. J gave up 2 bases and V 3 bases, and 7 bases lay outside the gene matches. CDR3 loop: CASSLRIRGAYEQYF. The CDR3 region has the DNA TGTGCCAGCAGCTTGAGGATTCGGGGGGCCTACGAGCAGTACTTC.

This clone was seen just once. CDR3 sequence: CASSLVETANSPLHF. CDR3 sequence (DNA): TGTGCCAGCAGCTTAGTAGAGACAGCTAATTCACCCCTCCACTTT. The gene calls are TRBV7-2 and TRBJ1-6, with D maybe TRBD1 (5 bases). Germline CDR1 SGHTA, CDR2 FQGNSA. V was shortened by 1 base and J by 6 bases, with 10 bases between the two germline ends. This CDR3 is 15 amino acids long. Using reference TRBV7-2 and TRBJ1-6 for the parts outside the CDR3, the full variable domain is GAGVSQSPSNKVTEKGKDVELRCDPISGHTALYWYRQSLGQGLEFLIYFQGNSAPDKSGLPSDRFSAERTGGSVSTLTIQRTQQEDSAVYLCASSLVETANSPLHFGNGTRLTVT.

The V and J genes are TRBV2 and TRBJ1-6, with a weak D call TRBD1 (6 bases). The V end lost 7 bases, the J end lost 7 bases, and 20 bases lay between the germline ends. The CDR3 length is 16 residues. Germline V gene data show CDR1 as SNHLY and CDR2 as FYNNEI. The DNA of the CDR3 is TGTGCCAGCACTAGAGGGCTAGGGGGGACCAATTCACCCCTCCACTTT. It translates to CASTRGLGGTNSPLHF. The variable domain in full, completed from reference TRBV2 and TRBJ1-6, reads EPEVTQTPSHQVTQMGQEVILRCVPISNHLYFYWYRQILGQKVEFLVSFYNNEISEKSEIFDDQFSVERPDGSNFTLKIRSTKLEDSAMYFCASTRGLGGTNSPLHFGNGTRLTVT.

The chain is built from TRBV7-3 and TRBJ2-5, with TRBD2 matching 8 bases. The CDR3 contains 13 residues. V lost 4 bases, J lost 4 bases, and 2 bases stayed unmatched. Germline values: CDR1 SGHTA, CDR2 FQGTGA. CDR3 loop: CASSSGGRETQYF. In DNA, the CDR3 is TGTGCCAGCAGCTCGGGGGGGCGAGAGACCCAGTACTTC.

The rearrangement links TRBV6-1 to TRBJ2-1, with D possibly TRBD2 on 7 matching bases. In germline, CDR1 is MNHNS, CDR2 SASEGT. The CDR3 loop spans 13 amino acids. V shed 4 bases and J shed 14 bases, with 18 bases lying between them. In DNA form, the CDR3 reads TGTGCCAGCAGTGTCGGGGGGCGGTCGGAAAAGTTCTTC. Protein: CASSVGGRSEKFF.

The chain has TRBV5-4 and TRBJ2-5; 9 bases align to TRBD1. J gave up 4 bases and V 0 bases, and 1 base lay outside the gene matches. Germline assignment: CDR1 SGHNT and CDR2 YYREEE (reference sequence). The CDR3 spans 14 residues. Here the CDR3 DNA reads TGTGCCAGCAGCTTGGGGACAGGGGTAGAGACCCAGTACTTC. Translated: CASSLGTGVETQYF.

The chain uses TRBV13 and TRBJ2-3, with D tentatively TRBD2 (5 bases). The CDR3 is 15 amino acids. The germline CDR1 and CDR2 sequences are PRHDT and FYEKMQ (reference sequence). Trimming shortened V by 2 bases and J by 5 bases, and 14 bases separated the two germline ends. CDR3 coding DNA: TGTGCCAGCAGCTTATTCCGGGAAAAGGTAGATACGCAGTATTTT. This codes for CASSLFREKVDTQYF.

The chain carries TRBV6-5 and TRBJ1-1; D is unresolved. This CDR3 is 13 amino acids long. V gave up 6 bases and J gave up 8 bases, with 16 bases separating them. CDR1 is MNHEY and CDR2 is SVGAGI in the germline V gene. DNA of the CDR3: TGTGCCAGCAGCTCCCCCGGAGGGAGGGAAGCTTTCTTT. Protein sequence: CASSSPGGREAFF.

V usage is TRBV4-1 and J usage is TRBJ2-5; 11 nucleotides agree with TRBD1. Germline CDR1 and CDR2: MGHRA and YSYEKL. The CDR3 is made up of 16 amino acids. After removal of 1 base from V and 5 bases from J, the junction contained 6 bases not matched to a gene. CDR3 in DNA: TGCGCCAGCAGCCAAGTAGGACAGGGGGCAGTGGAGACCCAGTACTTC. It is translated as CASSQVGQGAVETQYF.